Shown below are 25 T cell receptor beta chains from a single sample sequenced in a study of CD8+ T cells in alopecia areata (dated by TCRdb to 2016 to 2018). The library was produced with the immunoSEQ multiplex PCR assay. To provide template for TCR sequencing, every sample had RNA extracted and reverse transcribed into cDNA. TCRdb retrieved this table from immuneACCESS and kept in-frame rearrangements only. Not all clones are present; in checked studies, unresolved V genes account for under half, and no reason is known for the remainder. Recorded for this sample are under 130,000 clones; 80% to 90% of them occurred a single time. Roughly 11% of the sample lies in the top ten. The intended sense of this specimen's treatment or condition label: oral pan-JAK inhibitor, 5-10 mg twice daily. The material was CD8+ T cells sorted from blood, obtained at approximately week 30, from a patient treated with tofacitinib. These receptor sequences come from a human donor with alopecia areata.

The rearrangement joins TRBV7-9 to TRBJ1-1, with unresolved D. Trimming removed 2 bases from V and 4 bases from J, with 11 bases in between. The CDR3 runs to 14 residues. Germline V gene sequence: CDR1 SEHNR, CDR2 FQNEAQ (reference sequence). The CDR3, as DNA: TGTGCCAGCAGCTTAAAGGCCGGAGGCACTGAAGCTTTCTTT. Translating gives CASSLKAGGTEAFF.

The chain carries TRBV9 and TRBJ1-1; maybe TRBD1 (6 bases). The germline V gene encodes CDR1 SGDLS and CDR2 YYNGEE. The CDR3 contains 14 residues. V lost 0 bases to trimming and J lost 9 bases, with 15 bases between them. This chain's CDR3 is CASSVGGDTVKAFF. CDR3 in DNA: TGTGCCAGCAGCGTAGGGGGGGACACAGTGAAAGCTTTCTTT.

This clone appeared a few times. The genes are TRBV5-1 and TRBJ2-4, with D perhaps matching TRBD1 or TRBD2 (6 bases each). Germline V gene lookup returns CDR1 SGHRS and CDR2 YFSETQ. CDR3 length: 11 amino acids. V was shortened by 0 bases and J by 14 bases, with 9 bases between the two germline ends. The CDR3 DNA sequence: TGCGCCAGCAGCTTGGGGGGGGCCGAGTACTTC. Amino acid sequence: CASSLGGAEYF.

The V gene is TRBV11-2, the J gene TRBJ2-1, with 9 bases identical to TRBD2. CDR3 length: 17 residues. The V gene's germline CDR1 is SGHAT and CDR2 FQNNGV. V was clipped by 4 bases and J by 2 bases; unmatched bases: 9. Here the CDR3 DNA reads TGTGCCAGCAGCTCCCCGCGTAGCGGGAGAGCCTACAATGAGCAGTTCTTC. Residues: CASSSPRSGRAYNEQFF.

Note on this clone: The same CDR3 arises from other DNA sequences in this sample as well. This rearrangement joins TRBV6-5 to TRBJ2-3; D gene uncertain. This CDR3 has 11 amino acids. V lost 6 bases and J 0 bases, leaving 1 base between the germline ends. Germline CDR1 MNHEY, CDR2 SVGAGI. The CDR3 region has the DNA TGTGCCAGCAGGAGCACAGATACGCAGTATTTT. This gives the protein CASRSTDTQYF.

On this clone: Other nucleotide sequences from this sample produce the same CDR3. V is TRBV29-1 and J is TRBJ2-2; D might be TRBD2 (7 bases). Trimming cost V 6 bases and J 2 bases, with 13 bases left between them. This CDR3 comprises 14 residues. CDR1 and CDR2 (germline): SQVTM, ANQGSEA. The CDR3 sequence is CSVVTGGNTGELFF. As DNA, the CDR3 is TGCAGCGTCGTAACGGGGGGCAACACCGGGGAGCTGTTTTTT.

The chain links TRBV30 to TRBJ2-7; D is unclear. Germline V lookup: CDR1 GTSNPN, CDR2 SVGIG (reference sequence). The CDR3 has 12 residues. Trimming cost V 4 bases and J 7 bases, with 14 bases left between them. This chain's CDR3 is CAWMGGTMEQYF. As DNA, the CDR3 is TGTGCCTGGATGGGCGGAACGATGGAGCAGTACTTC.

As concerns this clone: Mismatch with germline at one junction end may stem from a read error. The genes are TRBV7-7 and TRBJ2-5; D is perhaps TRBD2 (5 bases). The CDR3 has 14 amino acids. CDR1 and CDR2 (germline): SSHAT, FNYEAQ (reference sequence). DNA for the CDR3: TGTGCTAGCAGCTCATACCGGGATCAAGAGACCCAGTACTTC. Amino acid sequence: CASSSYRDQETQYF. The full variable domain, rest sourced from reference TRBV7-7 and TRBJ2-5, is GAGVSQSPRYKVTKRGQDVTLRCDPISSHATLYWYQQALGQGPEFLTYFNYEAQPDKSGLPSDRFSAERPEGSISTLTIQRTEQRDSAMYRCASSSYRDQETQYFGPGTRLLVL.

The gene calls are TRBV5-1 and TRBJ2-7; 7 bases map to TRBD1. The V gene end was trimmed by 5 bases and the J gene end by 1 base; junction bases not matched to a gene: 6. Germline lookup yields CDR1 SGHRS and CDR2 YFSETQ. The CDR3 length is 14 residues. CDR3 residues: CASSGQESSYEQYF. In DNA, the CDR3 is TGCGCCAGCAGTGGACAGGAGTCTTCCTACGAGCAGTACTTC.

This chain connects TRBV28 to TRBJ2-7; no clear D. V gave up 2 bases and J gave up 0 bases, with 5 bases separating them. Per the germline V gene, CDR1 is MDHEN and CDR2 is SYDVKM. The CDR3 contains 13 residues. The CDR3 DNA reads TGTGCCAGCAGTTTACCTCTCTCCTACGAGCAGTACTTC. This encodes CASSLPLSYEQYF. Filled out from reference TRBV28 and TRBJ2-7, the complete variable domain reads DVKVTQSSRYLVKRTGEKVFLECVQDMDHENMFWYRQDPGLGLRLIYFSYDVKMKEKGDIPEGYSVSREKKERFSLILESASTNQTSMYLCASSLPLSYEQYFGPGTRLTVT.

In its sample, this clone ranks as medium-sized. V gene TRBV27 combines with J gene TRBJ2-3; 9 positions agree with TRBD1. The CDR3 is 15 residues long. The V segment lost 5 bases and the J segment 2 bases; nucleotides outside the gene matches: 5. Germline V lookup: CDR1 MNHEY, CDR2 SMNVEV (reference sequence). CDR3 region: CASSHTGGDTDTQYF. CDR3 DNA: TGTGCCAGCAGTCACACAGGGGGCGACACAGATACGCAGTATTTT.

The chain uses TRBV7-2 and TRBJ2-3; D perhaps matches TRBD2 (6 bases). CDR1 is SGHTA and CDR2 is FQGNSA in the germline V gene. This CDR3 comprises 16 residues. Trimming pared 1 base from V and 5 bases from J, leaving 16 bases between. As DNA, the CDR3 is TGTGCCAGCAGCTTAGTTGGCGGGGACCCTCGAGATACGCAGTATTTT. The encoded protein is CASSLVGGDPRDTQYF.

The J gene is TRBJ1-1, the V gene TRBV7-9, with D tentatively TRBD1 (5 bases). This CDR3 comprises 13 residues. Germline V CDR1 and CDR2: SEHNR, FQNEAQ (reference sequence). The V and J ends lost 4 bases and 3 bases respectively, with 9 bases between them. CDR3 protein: CASSYEGDTEAFF. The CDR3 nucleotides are TGTGCCAGCAGCTACGAAGGGGACACTGAAGCTTTCTTT.

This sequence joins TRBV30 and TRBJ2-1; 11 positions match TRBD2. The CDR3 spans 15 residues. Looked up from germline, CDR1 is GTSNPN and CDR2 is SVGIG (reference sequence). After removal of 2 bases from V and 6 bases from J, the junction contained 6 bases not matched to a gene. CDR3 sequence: CAWSSGTSGFNEQFF. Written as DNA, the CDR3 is TGTGCCTGGAGTTCGGGGACTAGCGGATTCAATGAGCAGTTCTTC.

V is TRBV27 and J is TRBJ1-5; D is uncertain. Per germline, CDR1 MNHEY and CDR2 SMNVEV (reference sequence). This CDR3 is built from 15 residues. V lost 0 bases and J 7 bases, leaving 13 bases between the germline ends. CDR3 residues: CASSLSGGLLQPQHF. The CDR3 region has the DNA TGTGCCAGCAGTTTATCGGGAGGGTTGCTACAGCCCCAGCATTTT.

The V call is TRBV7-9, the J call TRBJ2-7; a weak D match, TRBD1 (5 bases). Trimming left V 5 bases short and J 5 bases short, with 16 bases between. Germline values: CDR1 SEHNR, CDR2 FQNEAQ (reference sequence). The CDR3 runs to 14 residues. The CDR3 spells CASSLSSGLHEQYF. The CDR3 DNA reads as TGTGCCAGCAGCCTCTCCTCAGGGTTACACGAGCAGTACTTC.

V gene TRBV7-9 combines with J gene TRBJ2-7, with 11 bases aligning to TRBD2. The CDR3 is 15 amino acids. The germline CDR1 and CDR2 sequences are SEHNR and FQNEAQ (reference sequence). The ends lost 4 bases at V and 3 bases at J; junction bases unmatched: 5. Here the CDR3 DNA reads TGTGCCAGCAGCTCCACTAGCGGGAGATTCTACGAGCAGTACTTC. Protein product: CASSSTSGRFYEQYF. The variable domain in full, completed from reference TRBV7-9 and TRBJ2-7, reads DTGVSQNPRHKITKRGQNVTFRCDPISEHNRLYWYRQTLGQGPEFLTYFQNEAQLEKSRLLSDRFSAERPKGSFSTLEIQRTEQGDSAMYLCASSSTSGRFYEQYFGPGTRLTVT.

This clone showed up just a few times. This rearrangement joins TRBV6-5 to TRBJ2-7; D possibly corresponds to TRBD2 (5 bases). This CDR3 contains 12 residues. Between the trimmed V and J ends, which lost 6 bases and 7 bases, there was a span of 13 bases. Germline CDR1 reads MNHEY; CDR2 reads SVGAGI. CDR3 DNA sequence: TGTGCCAGCAGCTGGGTTTCGGGGGAGCAGTACTTC. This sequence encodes CASSWVSGEQYF.

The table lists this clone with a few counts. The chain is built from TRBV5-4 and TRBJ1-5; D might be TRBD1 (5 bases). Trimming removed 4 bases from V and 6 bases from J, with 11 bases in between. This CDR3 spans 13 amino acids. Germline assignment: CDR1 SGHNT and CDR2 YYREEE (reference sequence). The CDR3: CASSLSGGQPQHF. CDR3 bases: TGTGCCAGCAGCCTGTCGGGGGGTCAGCCCCAGCATTTT.

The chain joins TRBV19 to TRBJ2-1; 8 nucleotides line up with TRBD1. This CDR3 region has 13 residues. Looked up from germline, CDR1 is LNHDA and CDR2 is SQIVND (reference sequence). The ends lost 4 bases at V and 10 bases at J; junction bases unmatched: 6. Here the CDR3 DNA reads TGTGCCAGTAGTACGGCAGGGGGCAGAGAGCAGTTCTTC. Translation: CASSTAGGREQFF.

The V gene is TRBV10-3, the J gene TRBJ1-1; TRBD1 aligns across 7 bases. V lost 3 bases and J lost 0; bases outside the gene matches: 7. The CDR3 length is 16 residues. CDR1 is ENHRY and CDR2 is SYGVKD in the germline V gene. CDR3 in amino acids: CAISDFPDRVNTEAFF. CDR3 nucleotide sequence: TGTGCCATCAGTGATTTCCCCGACAGGGTGAACACTGAAGCTTTCTTT.

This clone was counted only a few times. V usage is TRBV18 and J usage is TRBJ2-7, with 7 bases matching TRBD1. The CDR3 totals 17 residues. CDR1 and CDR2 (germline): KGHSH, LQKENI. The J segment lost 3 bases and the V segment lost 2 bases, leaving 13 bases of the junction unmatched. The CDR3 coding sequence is TGTGCCAGCTCACCAGATGCCCGACAGGGAAACCTCTACGAGCAGTACTTC. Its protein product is CASSPDARQGNLYEQYF.

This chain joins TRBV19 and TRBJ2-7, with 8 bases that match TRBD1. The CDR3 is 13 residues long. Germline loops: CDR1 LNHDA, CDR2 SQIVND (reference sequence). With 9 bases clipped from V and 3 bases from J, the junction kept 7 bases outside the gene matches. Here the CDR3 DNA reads TGTGCCAGCACCGGGACAGGAGGCTACGAGCAGTACTTC. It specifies CASTGTGGYEQYF.

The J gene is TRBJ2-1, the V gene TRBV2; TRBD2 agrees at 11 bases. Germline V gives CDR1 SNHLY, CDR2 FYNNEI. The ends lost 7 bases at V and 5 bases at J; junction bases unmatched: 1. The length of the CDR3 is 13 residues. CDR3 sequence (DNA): TGTGCCAGCAAACTAGCGGGGGACAATGAGCAGTTCTTC. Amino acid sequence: CASKLAGDNEQFF.

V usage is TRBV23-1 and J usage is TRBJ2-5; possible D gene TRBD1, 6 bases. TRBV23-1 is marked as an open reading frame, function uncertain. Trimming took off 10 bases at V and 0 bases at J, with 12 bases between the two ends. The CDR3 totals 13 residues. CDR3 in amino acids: CATNTGYQETQYF. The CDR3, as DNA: TGCGCCACTAATACAGGGTACCAAGAGACCCAGTACTTC.